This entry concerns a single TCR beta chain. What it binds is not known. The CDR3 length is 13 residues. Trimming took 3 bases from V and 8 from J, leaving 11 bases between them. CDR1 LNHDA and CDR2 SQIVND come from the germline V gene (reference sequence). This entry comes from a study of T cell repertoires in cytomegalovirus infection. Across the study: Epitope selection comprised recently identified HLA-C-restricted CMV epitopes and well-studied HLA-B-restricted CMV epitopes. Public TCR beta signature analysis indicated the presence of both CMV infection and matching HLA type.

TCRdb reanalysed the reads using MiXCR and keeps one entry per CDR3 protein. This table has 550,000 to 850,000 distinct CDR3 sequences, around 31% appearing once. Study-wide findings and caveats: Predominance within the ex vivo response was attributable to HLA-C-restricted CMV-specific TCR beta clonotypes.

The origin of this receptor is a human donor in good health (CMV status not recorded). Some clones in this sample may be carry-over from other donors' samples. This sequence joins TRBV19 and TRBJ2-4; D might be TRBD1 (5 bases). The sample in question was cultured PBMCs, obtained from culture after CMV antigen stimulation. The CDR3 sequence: CASSMGRADIQYF. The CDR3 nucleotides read TGTGCCAGTAGTATGGGCAGGGCTGACATTCAGTACTTC.